A single sample gave rise to the 17 T cell receptor beta chains below, sequenced in a study of T-cell memory formation after mild COVID-19. Using its own MiXCR run on the 5' RACE reads, TCRdb lists one record per CDR3 protein. The data hold some 120,000 distinct CDR3 sequences, with over 15% observed a single time. Sequencing used PBMCs or a T cell subset sorted from them (not recorded which). All receptors come from a man younger than 35 who had mild COVID-19 (a few samples of this study predate the infection). Cell type and time point are not known.

Ten or more counts support this clonotype. The genes are TRBV27 and TRBJ2-2; 9 bases are shared with TRBD1. The CDR3 runs 14 residues. Germline assignment: CDR1 MNHEY and CDR2 SMNVEV (reference sequence). The ends lost 7 bases at V and 5 bases at J; junction bases unmatched: 5. The CDR3 here is CASNRQGETGELFF. CDR3 DNA: TGTGCCAGCAACCGACAGGGGGAAACCGGGGAGCTGTTTTTT.

This clonotype was observed a few times. The chain joins TRBV27 to TRBJ2-7; 10 nucleotides align to TRBD1. V was clipped by 5 bases and J by 3 bases; unmatched bases: 10. The CDR3 consists of 16 residues. Germline V gives CDR1 MNHEY, CDR2 SMNVEV (reference sequence). The CDR3 region is CASSPYPTGGHYEQYF. In DNA form, the CDR3 reads TGTGCCAGCAGTCCCTACCCGACAGGGGGCCACTACGAGCAGTACTTC.

This clonotype occurred many times. V and J are TRBV9 and TRBJ2-1, with 7 bases aligning to TRBD2. Germline lookup yields CDR1 SGDLS and CDR2 YYNGEE. The CDR3 length is 14 residues. Trimming at V came to 3 bases and at J to 3 bases, leaving 3 bases not matched to a gene. The CDR3 region is CASSDGGGYNEQFF. CDR3 DNA: TGTGCCAGCAGCGATGGGGGGGGCTACAATGAGCAGTTCTTC.

This clonotype was counted once. This sequence joins TRBV12-3 or TRBV12-4 and TRBJ1-2; D uncertain. Deletions cut 6 bases from V and 6 bases from J, with 17 bases between. The CDR3 covers 14 residues. The CDR3 sequence is CASRLMRALNGYTF. CDR3 sequence (DNA): TGTGCCAGCAGGTTAATGAGGGCCCTTAATGGCTACACCTTC.

V usage is TRBV12-3 or TRBV12-4 and J usage is TRBJ1-1, with D possibly being TRBD1 (5 bases). This CDR3 has 14 residues. V lost 1 base to trimming and J lost 6 bases, with 12 bases between them. In nucleotides, the CDR3 is TGTGCCAGCAGTTTAGGGCCGGGGGGGGCTGAAGCTTTCTTT. Its protein is CASSLGPGGAEAFF.

The CDR3 protein is CASSASGGADTQYF. In DNA, the CDR3 is TGTGCCAGCAGTGCTAGCGGGGGGGCAGATACGCAGTATTTT. The V gene is TRBV6-4, the J gene TRBJ2-3; the match to TRBD2 covers 12 bases. J was trimmed by 4 bases and V by 4 bases; bases with no gene match: 0. This CDR3 has 14 residues. From germline, CDR1 is MRHNA and CDR2 SNTAGT.

The genes are TRBV7-9 and TRBJ1-3; D uncertain. Trimming took off 5 bases at V and 9 bases at J, with 14 bases between the two ends. This CDR3 spans 13 amino acids. Germline CDR1 reads SEHNR; CDR2 reads FQNEAQ (reference sequence). The chain's CDR3 is CASSPQTGGTIYF. The CDR3 DNA sequence: TGTGCCAGCAGCCCTCAGACCGGAGGCACCATATATTTT.

This clonotype has just a few counts. V usage is TRBV24-1 and J usage is TRBJ2-1; D is unresolved. In germline, CDR1 is KGHDR, CDR2 SFDVKD. This CDR3 is built from 14 residues. Trimming cost V 8 bases and J 8 bases, with 18 bases left between them. The CDR3 loop reads CATNGGGGFDEQFF. The CDR3 nucleotides read TGTGCCACCAATGGTGGTGGTGGGTTCGATGAGCAGTTCTTC.

This clonotype was seen a few times. The chain links TRBV20-1 to TRBJ2-1, with TRBD2 identical over 13 bases. The CDR3 runs 16 residues. V lost 6 bases, J lost 7 bases, and 12 bases stayed unmatched. Germline V gene lookup returns CDR1 DFQATT and CDR2 SNEGSKA (reference sequence). The CDR3 nucleotides are TGCAGTGCCCCTCGGGGGACTAGCGGGGTATCTAATGAGCAGTTCTTC. Translated, it gives CSAPRGTSGVSNEQFF.

This clonotype has more than one count but fewer than ten. The genes are TRBV9 and TRBJ1-6; no clear D gene. Germline loops: CDR1 SGDLS, CDR2 YYNGEE. There are 16 residues in the CDR3. V was shortened by 4 bases and J by 5 bases, with 16 bases between the two germline ends. This chain's CDR3 is CASSPRSSPNNSPLHF. In DNA, the CDR3 is TGTGCCAGCAGCCCCCGGAGTAGCCCTAATAATTCACCCCTCCACTTT.

This sequence joins TRBV7-3 and TRBJ2-2; TRBD1 agrees at 7 bases. The CDR3 runs to 14 residues. CDR1 is SGHTA, CDR2 FQGTGA, per germline. Trimming cost V 5 bases and J 7 bases; bases outside gene matches: 7. The CDR3 region is CASSRQGIDGELFF. Here the CDR3 DNA reads TGTGCCAGCAGCCGACAGGGTATAGACGGGGAGCTGTTTTTT. Looking up the rest from reference TRBV7-3 and TRBJ2-2 gives the full variable domain: GAGVSQTPSNKVTEKGKYVELRCDPISGHTALYWYRQSLGQGPEFLIYFQGTGAADDSGLPNDRFFAVRPEGSVSTLKIQRTERGDSAVYLCASSRQGIDGELFFGEGSRLTVL.

This clonotype occurred a few times. V and J are TRBV4-1 and TRBJ2-5; TRBD1 is a possible D gene (5 bases). Per the germline V gene, CDR1 is MGHRA and CDR2 is YSYEKL. This CDR3 comprises 13 residues. The V end was cut by 4 bases, the J end by 5 bases, with 11 bases between. This chain's CDR3 is CASSRDSRETQYF. CDR3 nucleotide sequence: TGCGCCAGCAGCCGAGACAGTCGGGAGACCCAGTACTTC.

The CDR3 DNA follows: TGCAGCGTTGTATCGGACGGCAATCAGCCCCAGCATTTT. This codes for CSVVSDGNQPQHF. This sequence joins TRBV29-1 and TRBJ1-5, with unresolved D. Trimming took off 4 bases at V and 2 bases at J, with 9 bases between the two ends. CDR3 length: 13 amino acids. The germline CDR1 and CDR2 sequences are SQVTM and ANQGSEA.

This clonotype has only a few counts. The chain carries TRBV10-3 and TRBJ1-1; no reliable D call. Germline CDR1 and CDR2: ENHRY and SYGVKD. This CDR3 has 14 residues. V lost 0 bases to trimming and J lost 4 bases, with 9 bases between them. The CDR3 DNA sequence: TGTGCCATCAGTGAGTCACGGAGGTTCACTGAAGCTTTCTTT. This translates into CAISESRRFTEAFF.

This clonotype was picked up a small number of times. The rearrangement links TRBV6-5 to TRBJ1-2; D gene ambiguous. Germline loops: CDR1 MNHEY, CDR2 SVGAGI. The length of the CDR3 is 13 residues. The germline V and J ends were trimmed by 4 bases and 5 bases, with 11 bases remaining between them. This CDR3 is CASSSRLGYGYTF. The CDR3 DNA is TGTGCCAGCAGTTCGCGTTTGGGGTATGGCTACACCTTC.

Relative to its sample, this clonotype is medium-sized. This sequence joins TRBV5-1 and TRBJ2-5; TRBD1 aligns across 7 bases. Germline V CDR1 and CDR2: SGHRS, YFSETQ. The CDR3 sequence is 13 residues long. The J segment lost 2 bases and the V segment lost 4 bases, leaving 2 bases of the junction unmatched. CDR3 protein: CASSGTAQETQYF. The CDR3 region has the DNA TGCGCCAGCAGCGGGACAGCGCAAGAGACCCAGTACTTC.

The CDR3, as DNA: TGTGCCAGCAGCGTAGAGCTAGCTTCCTACGAGCAGTACTTC. Its protein is CASSVELASYEQYF. V usage is TRBV9 and J usage is TRBJ2-7; TRBD2 might be the D (5 bases). Trimming took 0 bases from V and 1 from J, leaving 8 bases between them. The CDR3 sequence is 14 residues long. Germline-derived CDR1 and CDR2 are SGDLS and YYNGEE.